This TCR beta chain was captured in a study of response to subunit inactivated influenza vaccine. General observations from the study: Researchers suggested that each seasonal influenza vaccination recruits few new T cells.

This clonotype was counted between two and nine times. The antigen remains unidentified. CDR3 length: 14 residues. V was shortened by 3 bases and J by 4 bases, with 15 bases between the two germline ends. The V gene's germline CDR1 is DFQATT and CDR2 SNEGSKA (reference sequence). In TCRdb, the RT-PCR reads were re-called with MiXCR into one record per CDR3 protein. This sample has 600,000 to 700,000 distinct CDR3 sequences; roughly 15% occur once, and the top ten carry roughly 7.6%. The receptor's source is a man aged 50 or older who received an inactivated influenza vaccine. The starting material was PBMCs from blood, obtained less than 15 days before vaccination. The rearrangement joins TRBV20-1 to TRBJ2-5, with a tentative D call TRBD1 (6 bases). The CDR3 loop is CSARVRGSPETQYF. The CDR3 region has the DNA TGCAGTGCTAGGGTCAGGGGATCGCCAGAGACCCAGTACTTC.